This T cell receptor beta chain stems from a study of regulatory T cells in long-lasting Graves disease. Study-wide context: Less than 3 months of antithyroid drugs had been taken by newly diagnosed Graves' patients. General observations from the study: What was studied was peripheral blood only, and not thyroid tissue.

Time point of the sample: newly diagnosed GD, antithyroid drugs for less than 3 months. PBMC RNA served as the TCR library source. TCR beta libraries were built with iRepertoire HTBI primers and Arm-PCR of CDR3 regions. TCRdb reanalysed the multiplex PCR reads using MiXCR and keeps one entry per CDR3 protein. The table records about 560,000 distinct CDR3 sequences, roughly 15% of them present only once. The CDR3 is 15 residues long. The germline gives CDR1 SGDLS, CDR2 YYNGEE. V lost 4 bases to trimming and J lost 5 bases; unmatched junction nucleotides: 7. This clonotype was seen many times. Its antigen is undetermined. The same sample was also used in a study of T cells in Graves' hyperthyroidism and ophthalmopathy. That source notes: During a first-round RT-PCR of the TCR CDR3, the HTBI primer set was used. Peripheral blood also featured most of the thyroid clonotypes expanded above 0.001.

Material: peripheral blood mononuclear cells (PBMCs), obtained at new diagnosis, from a patient treated with antithyroid drugs. The chain recombines TRBV9 with TRBJ2-7; the match to TRBD1 covers 12 bases. The TCR was taken from a man aged 18 to 29 with Graves disease. CDR3 sequence (DNA): TGTGCCAGCAGCCAGACAGGGACAGGGGGCAACGAGCAGTACTTC. The encoded protein is CASSQTGTGGNEQYF.